This TCR beta chain stems from a study of blood T cells in healthy people across ages. Whole-study results and caveats: PBMCs left unsorted prevented a conclusive naive versus antigen-experienced comparison. A strong correlation between TCR beta diversity and naive T cell percentage was seen. Donors of long life had a larger count of naive CD4+ cells and greater diversity than aged donors.

Alongside a J-beta primer mix, a sample-barcoded 5' primer served in a second PCR lasting about 7 to 12 cycles. TCRdb re-analysed the 5' RACE reads in MiXCR, keeping a single row per CDR3 protein. This sample yields about 730,000 distinct CDR3 sequences, of which approximately 39% are seen a single time; approximately 22% belongs to the top ten. The CDR3 is 13 residues long. Trimming took 5 bases from V and 11 from J, leaving 18 bases between them. Regarding this clonotype: Its antigen is still unknown.

Drawing of peripheral blood yielded 7.5 to 10 milliliters from each donor. Material: blood. V and J are TRBV12-3 or TRBV12-4 and TRBJ2-5, with D possibly being TRBD1 (6 bases). This receptor was identified in a woman in her sixties or seventies in good health. DNA of the CDR3: TGTGCCAGCAGTAGAGTGGGGGCAAAGGGGCAGTACTTC. It yields the protein CASSRVGAKGQYF.